Following are 27 T cell receptor beta chains from one sample sequenced in a study of cytomegalovirus exposure and HLA in healthy donors. Vbeta (60) and Jbeta (13) primers were used in the PCR. The data were produced by immunoSEQ multiplex PCR, yet TCRdb's version contains in-frame clones alone and is incomplete. This table holds 150,000 to 180,000 clones, 70% to 85% found once. Material for sequencing was PBMCs. The receptors derive from a man aged 25-45 years in good health and CMV-seronegative.

The J gene is TRBJ2-5, the V gene TRBV4-2, with TRBD2 matching 15 bases. The CDR3 extends over 17 amino acids. CDR1 is LGHNA and CDR2 is YNFKEQ in the germline V gene. Trimming removed 3 bases from V and 4 bases from J; junction bases left unmatched: 6. Here the CDR3 DNA reads TGTGCCAGCAGCCAGCGGACTAGCGGGGGGGTAGGAGAGACCCAGTACTTC. Translated, it gives CASSQRTSGGVGETQYF.

V and J are TRBV19 and TRBJ2-1; 9 bases are a match to TRBD2. This CDR3 spans 15 amino acids. Germline V lookup: CDR1 LNHDA, CDR2 SQIVND (reference sequence). With 4 bases clipped from V and 2 bases from J, the junction kept 3 bases outside the gene matches. The chain's CDR3 is CASSTLAGAYNEQFF. CDR3 DNA: TGTGCCAGTAGTACCTTAGCGGGGGCCTACAATGAGCAGTTCTTC.

This clone has only one observation. V gene TRBV28 combines with J gene TRBJ2-7; no clear D. Looked up from germline, CDR1 is MDHEN and CDR2 is SYDVKM. Trimming removed 2 bases from V and 6 bases from J, with 8 bases in between. The CDR3 covers 12 residues. In nucleotides, the CDR3 is TGTGCCAGCAGTTTAGGGCAGCCCGAGCAGTACTTC. Protein sequence: CASSLGQPEQYF.

CDR3 sequence (DNA): TGTGCCAGCACCCCGACAGGTAATCAGCCCCAGCATTTT. Amino acids: CASTPTGNQPQHF. The V gene is TRBV6-1, the J gene TRBJ1-5; a weak D match, TRBD1 (6 bases). Trimming took off 7 bases at V and 4 bases at J, with 11 bases between the two ends. Germline loops: CDR1 MNHNS, CDR2 SASEGT. CDR3 length equals 13 residues.

This clone appeared a few times. The V gene is TRBV7-6, the J gene TRBJ2-7; 7 bases map to TRBD1. Looked up from germline, CDR1 is SGHVS and CDR2 is FNYEAQ. The CDR3 covers 13 residues. With 4 bases clipped from V and 5 bases from J, the junction kept 5 bases outside the gene matches. This CDR3 reads CASSSDRANEQYF. The CDR3 nucleotides read TGTGCCAGCAGCTCTGACAGGGCCAACGAGCAGTACTTC.

V and J are TRBV7-9 and TRBJ2-2; TRBD2 aligns across 9 bases. Germline CDR1 is SEHNR and CDR2 is FQNEAQ (reference sequence). The CDR3 is 16 amino acids. V dropped 5 bases and J dropped 3; count of bases not matched to a gene: 7. The CDR3 loop reads CASSLSGGTYTGELFF. The CDR3 region has the DNA TGTGCCAGCAGCCTAAGCGGGGGGACGTACACCGGGGAGCTGTTTTTT.

This clone was detected once. The J gene is TRBJ1-1, the V gene TRBV7-9; D gene ambiguous. Germline CDR1 SEHNR, CDR2 FQNEAQ (reference sequence). The V end was cut by 8 bases, the J end by 8 bases, with 12 bases between. The CDR3 loop spans 11 amino acids. In DNA form, the CDR3 reads TGTGCCAGCTCGAGCGTGACCGAAGCTTTCTTT. Translating gives CASSSVTEAFF.

V is TRBV19 and J is TRBJ1-5, with D possibly being TRBD1 (6 bases). The germline V and J ends were trimmed by 3 bases and 3 bases, with 12 bases remaining between them. The CDR3 loop spans 15 amino acids. Germline V gene lookup returns CDR1 LNHDA and CDR2 SQIVND (reference sequence). The CDR3 is CASSISSGHNQPQHF. CDR3 bases: TGTGCCAGTAGTATTAGTTCGGGACACAATCAGCCCCAGCATTTT.

This clone has more than one count but fewer than ten. The chain couples TRBV6-5 to TRBJ1-4, with 10 bases aligning to TRBD1. Germline loops: CDR1 MNHEY, CDR2 SVGAGI. V trimming: 6 bases; J trimming: 5 bases; junction bases outside the gene matches: 3. CDR3 length: 14 amino acids. CDR3 DNA sequence: TGTGCCAGCAGACCGGGACAGGGGAATGAAAAACTGTTTTTT. This sequence encodes CASRPGQGNEKLFF.

The chain combines TRBV11-2 with TRBJ2-1; 9 positions agree with TRBD1. The CDR3 spans 14 residues. V dropped 2 bases and J dropped 9; count of bases not matched to a gene: 5. Per the germline V gene, CDR1 is SGHAT and CDR2 is FQNNGV. The CDR3 spells CASSLRTGEPEQFF. The CDR3 DNA follows: TGTGCCAGCAGCTTAAGGACAGGGGAACCTGAGCAGTTCTTC. Complete variable domain (other parts from reference TRBV11-2 and TRBJ2-1): EAGVAQSPRYKIIEKRQSVAFWCNPISGHATLYWYQQILGQGPKLLIQFQNNGVVDDSQLPKDRFSAERLKGVDSTLKIQPAKLEDSAVYLCASSLRTGEPEQFFGPGTRLTVL.

The chain uses TRBV6-1 and TRBJ1-2; 9 bases line up with TRBD1. The CDR3 is made up of 13 amino acids. V shed 6 bases, J shed 7 bases, and the junction held 6 bases outside the gene matches. Germline V gene lookup returns CDR1 MNHNS and CDR2 SASEGT. CDR3 DNA: TGTGCCAGCAGCGCCGGACAGGGGACTGGCTACACCTTC. This sequence encodes CASSAGQGTGYTF.

This clone was found a few times. The chain uses TRBV5-6 and TRBJ1-6, with a weak D call TRBD1 (6 bases). The V and J ends lost 0 bases and 8 bases respectively, with 9 bases between them. Germline CDR1 reads SGHDT; CDR2 reads YYEEEE. This CDR3 is built from 14 residues. The CDR3 bases are TGTGCCAGCAGCTTGGTGGCAGGGGATTCACCCCTCCACTTT. Its translation is CASSLVAGDSPLHF.

This chain connects TRBV6-5 to TRBJ1-2, with 9 positions matching TRBD1. Trimming removed 5 bases from V and 9 bases from J; junction bases left unmatched: 10. This CDR3 is 14 amino acids long. Germline CDR1 is MNHEY and CDR2 is SVGAGI. This CDR3 reads CASSRGQGNGRYTF. In DNA form, the CDR3 reads TGTGCCAGCAGTCGGGGACAGGGAAATGGACGCTACACCTTC.

The chain links TRBV5-1 to TRBJ2-7; the match to TRBD1 covers 8 bases. Germline CDR1 SGHRS, CDR2 YFSETQ. This CDR3 spans 15 amino acids. Trimming took 0 bases from V and 4 from J; bases not matched to a gene: 6. The DNA of the CDR3 is TGCGCCAGCAGCTTGGAACCAGGGGGCGAATACGAGCAGTACTTC. Residues: CASSLEPGGEYEQYF.

V gene TRBV6-5 combines with J gene TRBJ1-5, with 7 bases aligning to TRBD1. The V gene end was trimmed by 0 bases and the J gene end by 4 bases; junction bases not matched to a gene: 6. Germline V gene lookup returns CDR1 MNHEY and CDR2 SVGAGI. The CDR3 covers 16 residues. The CDR3, as DNA: TGTGCCAGCAGTTACTCGAAACAGGGGAGGAATCAGCCCCAGCATTTT. It is translated as CASSYSKQGRNQPQHF.

The gene calls are TRBV5-1 and TRBJ2-6; no firm D call. The CDR3 contains 13 residues. CDR1 SGHRS and CDR2 YFSETQ come from the germline V gene. V shed 7 bases and J shed 4 bases, with 9 bases lying between them. CDR3 DNA: TGCGCCAGCCGCGTCGTCGGGGCCAACGTCCTGACTTTC. As protein: CASRVVGANVLTF. Full variable domain (rest looked up from reference TRBV5-1 and TRBJ2-6): KAGVTQTPRYLIKTRGQQVTLSCSPISGHRSVSWYQQTPGQGLQFLFEYFSETQRNKGNFPGRFSGRQFSNSRSEMNVSTLELGDSALYLCASRVVGANVLTFGAGSRLTVL.

The genes are TRBV5-6 and TRBJ2-7; D gene unclear. The germline V and J ends were trimmed by 1 base and 0 bases, with 5 bases remaining between them. CDR3 length equals 13 residues. CDR1 is SGHDT, CDR2 YYEEEE, per germline. As DNA, the CDR3 is TGTGCCAGCAGCTTGCTCAGCTCCTACGAGCAGTACTTC. It encodes CASSLLSSYEQYF.

The chain couples TRBV5-1 to TRBJ2-2; weak D call: TRBD2 (5 bases). This CDR3 is 15 amino acids long. V lost 1 base, J lost 0 bases, and 7 bases lay in between. From germline, CDR1 is SGHRS and CDR2 YFSETQ. CDR3 in amino acids: CASSLFGANTGELFF. In nucleotides, the CDR3 is TGCGCCAGCAGCTTGTTCGGGGCGAACACCGGGGAGCTGTTTTTT.

To note about this clone: The junction departs from the called germline gene at one end, perhaps through a read error. The V gene is TRBV5-4, the J gene TRBJ1-6, with TRBD1 identical over 10 bases. Germline lookup yields CDR1 SGHNT and CDR2 YYREEE (reference sequence). CDR3 length: 16 residues. CDR3 coding DNA: TGTGCCAGCAGCTTGGCGGGACAGGGGCGGAATTCACCCCTCAACTTT. As protein: CASSLAGQGRNSPLNF.

The table lists this clone with a few counts. The gene calls are TRBV6-6 and TRBJ1-1, with a weak D call TRBD1 (5 bases). The CDR3 is made up of 15 amino acids. V was pared by 0 bases and J by 2 bases, with 10 bases between. The V gene's germline CDR1 is MNHNY and CDR2 SVGAGI (reference sequence). The chain's CDR3 is CASSYSSQDNTEAFF. The DNA for the CDR3 is TGTGCCAGCAGTTACTCGTCACAGGATAACACTGAAGCTTTCTTT.

This sequence joins TRBV7-2 and TRBJ2-7, with 13 bases fitting TRBD2. The V gene end was trimmed by 2 bases and the J gene end by 6 bases; junction bases not matched to a gene: 1. CDR1 is SGHTA and CDR2 is FQGNSA in the germline V gene. This CDR3 region has 14 residues. CDR3 loop: CASSLRLAGGEQYF. The CDR3 bases are TGTGCCAGCAGCTTAAGACTAGCGGGGGGCGAGCAGTACTTC.

This sequence joins TRBV7-2 and TRBJ2-3; no definite D call. This CDR3 is built from 15 residues. From germline, CDR1 is SGHTA and CDR2 FQGNSA. The V end lost 1 base, the J end lost 2 bases, and 10 bases lay between the germline ends. CDR3 loop: CASSLVPRSTDTQYF. The DNA for the CDR3 is TGTGCCAGCAGCTTAGTTCCCAGGTCCACAGATACGCAGTATTTT.

The rearrangement links TRBV19 to TRBJ1-1, with D possibly being TRBD1 (5 bases). CDR1 and CDR2 (germline): LNHDA, SQIVND (reference sequence). With 10 bases removed from V and 7 bases from J, the gap between germline ends came to 10 bases. The CDR3 consists of 10 residues. CDR3 in amino acids: CATGAFEAFF. CDR3 DNA: TGTGCCACTGGGGCATTTGAAGCTTTCTTT. The full variable domain, rest sourced from reference TRBV19 and TRBJ1-1, is DGGITQSPKYLFRKEGQNVTLSCEQNLNHDAMYWYRQDPGQGLRLIYYSQIVNDFQKGDIAEGYSVSREKKESFPLTVTSAQKNPTAFYLCATGAFEAFFGQGTRLTVV.

The sample holds a few counts of this clone. V and J are TRBV28 and TRBJ2-2, with a weak D call TRBD2 (7 bases). This CDR3 is 15 amino acids long. Trimming cost V 7 bases and J 7 bases, with 19 bases left between them. CDR1 and CDR2 from the germline V gene are MDHEN and SYDVKM. The DNA of the CDR3 is TGTGCCAGCAAAATGGGGGGGCGCAGTGGCGGGGAGCTGTTTTTT. It is translated as CASKMGGRSGGELFF.

The rearrangement links TRBV13 to TRBJ2-7; 10 positions agree with TRBD1. J was trimmed by 5 bases and V by 5 bases; bases with no gene match: 9. The CDR3 loop spans 15 amino acids. The germline CDR1 and CDR2 sequences are PRHDT and FYEKMQ (reference sequence). CDR3 DNA sequence: TGTGCCAGCAGCCAAAGACAGGGGGCGATCGACGAGCAGTACTTC. Protein product: CASSQRQGAIDEQYF.

This chain joins TRBV7-8 and TRBJ2-1; D not certain. Looked up from germline, CDR1 is SGHVS and CDR2 is FQNEAQ. The CDR3 is made up of 17 amino acids. The ends were cut back, 5 bases at V and 1 base at J, with 18 bases in the middle. CDR3: CASSASTLAGSYNEQFF. CDR3 DNA sequence: TGTGCCAGCAGCGCTTCCACTTTGGCAGGTTCCTACAATGAGCAGTTCTTC.

The table lists this clone with a few counts. The V gene is TRBV7-2, the J gene TRBJ1-1; a possible D gene is TRBD1 (5 bases). V was trimmed by 5 bases and J by 4 bases, leaving 20 bases between them. Per germline, CDR1 SGHTA and CDR2 FQGNSA. The CDR3 runs to 16 residues. The CDR3 is CASSPSGRVGGTEAFF. The CDR3 nucleotides are TGTGCCAGCAGCCCGTCGGGCAGGGTTGGCGGCACTGAAGCTTTCTTT.